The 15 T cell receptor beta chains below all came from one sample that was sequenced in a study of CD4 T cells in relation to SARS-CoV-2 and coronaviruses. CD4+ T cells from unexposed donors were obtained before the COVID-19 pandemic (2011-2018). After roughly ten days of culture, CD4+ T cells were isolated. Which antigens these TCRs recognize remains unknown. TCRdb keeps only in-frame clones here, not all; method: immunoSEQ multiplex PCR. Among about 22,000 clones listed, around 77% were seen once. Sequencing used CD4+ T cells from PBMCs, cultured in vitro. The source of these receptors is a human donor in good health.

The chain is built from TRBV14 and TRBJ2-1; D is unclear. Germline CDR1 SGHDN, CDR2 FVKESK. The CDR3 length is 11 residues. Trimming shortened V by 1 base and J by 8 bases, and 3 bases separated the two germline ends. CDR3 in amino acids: CASSQGYEQFF. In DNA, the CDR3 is TGTGCCAGCAGCCAAGGGTATGAGCAGTTCTTC.

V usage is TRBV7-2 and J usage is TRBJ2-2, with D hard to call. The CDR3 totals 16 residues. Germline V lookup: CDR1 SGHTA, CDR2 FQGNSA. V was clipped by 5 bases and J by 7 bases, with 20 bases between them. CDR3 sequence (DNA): TGTGCCAGCAGCCCCCGACTGGGTTTCGATGTCGGGGAGCTGTTTTTT. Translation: CASSPRLGFDVGELFF.

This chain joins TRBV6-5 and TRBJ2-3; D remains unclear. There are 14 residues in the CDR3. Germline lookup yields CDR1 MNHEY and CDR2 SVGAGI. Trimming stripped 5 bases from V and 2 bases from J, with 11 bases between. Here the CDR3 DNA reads TGTGCCAGCAGTCCTAAGGGCCACACAGATACGCAGTATTTT. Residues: CASSPKGHTDTQYF.

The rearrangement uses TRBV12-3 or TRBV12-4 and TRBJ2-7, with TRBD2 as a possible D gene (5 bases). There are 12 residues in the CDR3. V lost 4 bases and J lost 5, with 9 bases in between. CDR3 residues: CASSYGGDEQYF. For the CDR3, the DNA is TGTGCCAGCAGTTATGGAGGCGACGAGCAGTACTTC.

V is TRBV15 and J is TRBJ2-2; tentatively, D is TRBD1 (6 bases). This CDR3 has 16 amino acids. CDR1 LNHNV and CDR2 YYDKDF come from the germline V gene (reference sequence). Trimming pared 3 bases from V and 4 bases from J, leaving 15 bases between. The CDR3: CATSSVTVGGTGELFF. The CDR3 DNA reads TGTGCCACCAGCAGCGTCACCGTAGGGGGCACCGGGGAGCTGTTTTTT.

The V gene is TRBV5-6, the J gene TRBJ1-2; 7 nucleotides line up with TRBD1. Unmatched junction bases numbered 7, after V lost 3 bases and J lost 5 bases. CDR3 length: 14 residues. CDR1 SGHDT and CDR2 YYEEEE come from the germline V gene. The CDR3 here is CASSSTGLEYGYTF. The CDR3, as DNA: TGTGCCAGCAGCTCGACAGGGCTCGAGTATGGCTACACCTTC.

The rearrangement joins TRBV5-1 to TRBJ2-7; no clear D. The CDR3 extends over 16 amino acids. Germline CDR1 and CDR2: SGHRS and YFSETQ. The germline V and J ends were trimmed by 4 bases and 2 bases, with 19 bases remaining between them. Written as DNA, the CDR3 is TGCGCCAGCAGCAAACTAAGTGGGCAGCCGACCTACGAGCAGTACTTC. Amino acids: CASSKLSGQPTYEQYF.

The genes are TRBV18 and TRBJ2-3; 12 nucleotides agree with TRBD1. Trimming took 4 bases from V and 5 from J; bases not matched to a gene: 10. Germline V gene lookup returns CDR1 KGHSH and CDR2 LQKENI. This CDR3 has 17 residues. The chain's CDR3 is CASSLDRDRGLGDTQYF. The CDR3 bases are TGTGCCAGCTCACTAGACCGGGACAGGGGGCTCGGAGATACGCAGTATTTT.

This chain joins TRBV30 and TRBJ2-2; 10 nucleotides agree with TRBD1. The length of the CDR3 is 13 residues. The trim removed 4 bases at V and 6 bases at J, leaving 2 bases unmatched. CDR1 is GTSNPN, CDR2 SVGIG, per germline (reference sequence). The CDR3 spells CAWTGTGAGELFF. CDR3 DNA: TGTGCCTGGACCGGGACAGGGGCCGGGGAGCTGTTTTTT.

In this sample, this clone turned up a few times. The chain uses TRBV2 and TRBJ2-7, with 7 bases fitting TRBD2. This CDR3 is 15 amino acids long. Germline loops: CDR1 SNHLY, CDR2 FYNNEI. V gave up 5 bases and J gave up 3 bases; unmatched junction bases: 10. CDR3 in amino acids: CASSKSRDYLYEQYF. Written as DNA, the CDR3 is TGTGCCAGCAGTAAAAGCCGGGACTACCTCTACGAGCAGTACTTC. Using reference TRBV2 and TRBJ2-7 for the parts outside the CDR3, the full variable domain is EPEVTQTPSHQVTQMGQEVILRCVPISNHLYFYWYRQILGQKVEFLVSFYNNEISEKSEIFDDQFSVERPDGSNFTLKIRSTKLEDSAMYFCASSKSRDYLYEQYFGPGTRLTVT.

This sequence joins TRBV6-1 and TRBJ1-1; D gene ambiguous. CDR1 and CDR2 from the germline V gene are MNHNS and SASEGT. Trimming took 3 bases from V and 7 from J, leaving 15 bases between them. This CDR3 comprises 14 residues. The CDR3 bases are TGTGCCAGCAGTGATCTGAAGGATTTGGTTGAAGCTTTCTTT. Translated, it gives CASSDLKDLVEAFF.

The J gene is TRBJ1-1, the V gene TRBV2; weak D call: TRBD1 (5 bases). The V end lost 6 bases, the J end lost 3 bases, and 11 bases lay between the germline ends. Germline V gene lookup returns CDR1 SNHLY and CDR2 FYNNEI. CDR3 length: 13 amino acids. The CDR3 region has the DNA TGTGCCAGCAGGACCGGAGGGGACACTGAAGCTTTCTTT. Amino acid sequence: CASRTGGDTEAFF.

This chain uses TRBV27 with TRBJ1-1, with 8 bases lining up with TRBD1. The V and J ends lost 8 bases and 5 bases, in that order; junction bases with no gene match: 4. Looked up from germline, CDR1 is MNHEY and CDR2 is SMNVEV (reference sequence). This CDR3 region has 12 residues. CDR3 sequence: CASQTGGTEAFF. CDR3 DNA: TGTGCCAGCCAAACAGGGGGGACTGAAGCTTTCTTT.

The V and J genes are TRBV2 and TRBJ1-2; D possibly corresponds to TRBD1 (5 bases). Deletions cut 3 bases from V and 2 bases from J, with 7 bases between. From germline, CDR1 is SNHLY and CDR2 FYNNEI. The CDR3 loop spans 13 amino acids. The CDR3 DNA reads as TGTGCCAGCAGTGAGGGGGAAAACTATGGCTACACCTTC. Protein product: CASSEGENYGYTF.

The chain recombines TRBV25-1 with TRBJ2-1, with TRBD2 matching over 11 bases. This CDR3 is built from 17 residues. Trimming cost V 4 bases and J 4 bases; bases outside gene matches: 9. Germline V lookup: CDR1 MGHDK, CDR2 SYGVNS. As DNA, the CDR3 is TGTGCCAGCAGTGGGCTTAGCGGGAGGGCCGGGTACAATGAGCAGTTCTTC. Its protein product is CASSGLSGRAGYNEQFF. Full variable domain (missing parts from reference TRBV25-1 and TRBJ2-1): EADIYQTPRYLVIGTGKKITLECSQTMGHDKMYWYQQDPGMELHLIHYSYGVNSTEKGDLSSESTVSRIRTEHFPLTLESARPSHTSQYLCASSGLSGRAGYNEQFFGPGTRLTVL.